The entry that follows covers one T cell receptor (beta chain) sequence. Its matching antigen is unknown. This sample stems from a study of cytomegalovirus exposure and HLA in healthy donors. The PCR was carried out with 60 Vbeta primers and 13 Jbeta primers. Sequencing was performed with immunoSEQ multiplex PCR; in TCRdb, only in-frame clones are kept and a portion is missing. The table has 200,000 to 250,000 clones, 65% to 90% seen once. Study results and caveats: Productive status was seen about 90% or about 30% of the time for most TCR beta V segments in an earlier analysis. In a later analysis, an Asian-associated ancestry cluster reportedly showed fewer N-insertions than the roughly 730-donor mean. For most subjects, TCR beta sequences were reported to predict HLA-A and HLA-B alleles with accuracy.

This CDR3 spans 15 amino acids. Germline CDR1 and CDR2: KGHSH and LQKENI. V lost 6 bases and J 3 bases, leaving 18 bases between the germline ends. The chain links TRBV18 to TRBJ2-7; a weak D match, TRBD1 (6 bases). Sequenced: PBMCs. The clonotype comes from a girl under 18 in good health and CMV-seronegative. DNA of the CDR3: TGTGCCAGCTCCTCTGTGGCTAGAGGGGGCTACGAGCAGTACTTC. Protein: CASSSVARGGYEQYF.